This T cell receptor beta chain was identified in a study of cytomegalovirus exposure and HLA in healthy donors. General study findings and limits: With later analysis, a missense DCLRE1C variant became linked to TCR beta V- and J-gene trimming. Earlier findings revealed that most TCR beta V segments proved productive either about 90% or about 30% of the time. Listed as cytomegalovirus-associated were over 150 TCR beta chains. Sequencing depth across donors, presence/absence analyses assumed, was roughly uniform.

This CDR3 region has 12 residues. Germline CDR1 is LNHDA and CDR2 is SQIVND (reference sequence). Trimming took 5 bases from V and 6 from J, leaving 8 bases between them. In the PCR, 60 Vbeta and 13 Jbeta primers were used. The data were produced by immunoSEQ multiplex PCR, yet TCRdb's version contains in-frame clones alone and is incomplete. The sample yields around 200,000 clones, around nine tenths seen once. Concerning this clone: The antigen is not known.

Specimen: PBMCs. The clonotype was recovered from a woman between 25 and 40 years old in good health and CMV-seronegative. The V gene is TRBV19, the J gene TRBJ2-1; the D is unclear. The CDR3 DNA reads as TGTGCCAGTAGTCCCGTGGCCAATGAGCAGTTCTTC. Amino acid sequence: CASSPVANEQFF.